This T cell receptor (beta chain) was documented in a study of shared clonotypes between healthy human individuals. Study-level results: The donor pool, a small one, limited the genetic and exposure-history diversity represented. Specimens sampled were limited to blood, with tissue repertoires likely differing. Clonotypes shared by all four sorted-subset donors had higher generation probabilities than non-shared clonotypes.

Germline V gene data show CDR1 as MNHEY and CDR2 as SVGAGI. This CDR3 has 12 amino acids. V lost 7 bases, J lost 0 bases, and 4 bases lay in between. A word on this clone: The target antigen is unknown.

Sequenced by immunoSEQ multiplex PCR; TCRdb stores in-frame clones only, minus some. The table lists roughly 1 million clones, approximately 76% of them singletons. Sequenced sample: memory CD4+ T cells sorted from blood. Described subset: CD45RA-negative fraction. The origin of this receptor is a man aged 18-30 years in good health. The chain employs TRBV6-5 and TRBJ1-3; no firm D call. The CDR3 DNA reads as TGTGCCAGCACCAGCTCTGGAAACACCATATATTTT. Amino acid sequence: CASTSSGNTIYF.